This TCR beta chain was identified in a study of cytomegalovirus exposure and HLA in healthy donors. PCR involved 60 Vbeta and 13 Jbeta primers. Here immunoSEQ multiplex PCR was the method, and the copy in TCRdb shows in-frame clones only, minus some. The sample gives around 54,000 clones, roughly 84% of which show up once; less than 4% is in the top ten. CDR1 and CDR2 from the germline V gene are SEHNR and FQNEAQ (reference sequence). V shed 5 bases and J shed 5 bases, with 18 bases lying between them. The CDR3 is made up of 16 amino acids. Sequenced input: PBMCs. This receptor was taken from a woman aged 18 to 35 in good health and CMV-seronegative. The rearrangement uses TRBV7-9 and TRBJ2-2, with D maybe TRBD1 (5 bases). This CDR3 reads CASSRVSGKGTGELFF. The CDR3 DNA is TGTGCCAGCAGCCGGGTCTCAGGGAAAGGGACCGGGGAGCTGTTTTTT.